Listed below are T cell receptor beta chains from one sample, sequenced in a study of patients and donors after allogeneic stem cell transplantation. One entry per CDR3 protein results from TCRdb running MiXCR on the RT-PCR reads. The sample shows roughly 960,000 distinct CDR3 sequences, about a sixth of them seen only once. Specimen: blood, either unsorted or a sorted T cell fraction (not recorded which). All receptors derive from a human donor who was either an allogeneic HSCT recipient or a stem cell or donor lymphocyte infusion donor (not recorded which). It is not recorded whose cells these are; they may come from a transplant donor. Both conserved end residues are part of each CDR3. The order of the fields is D gene, V gene, clone size, J gene, CDR3 DNA, CDR3 protein. The D gene is left open where the match is weak. The size entry is marked missing in some rows and otherwise reads once, few, many or a size class.

d_gene: TRBD1; v_gene: TRBV20-1; abundance: NA; j_gene: TRBJ1-5; CDR3nt: TGCAGTGCTCGATACCAGGGGGGGGGCAATCAGCCCCAGCATTTT; CDR3aa: CSARYQGGGNQPQHF
d_gene: NA; v_gene: TRBV3-1; abundance: once; j_gene: TRBJ2-3; CDR3nt: TGTGCCAGCAGCCAAACCCCGGTTAGGTTTACTAGATCCACAGATACGCAGTATTTT; CDR3aa: CASSQTPVRFTRSTDTQYF
d_gene: NA; v_gene: TRBV12-3/TRBV12-4; abundance: few; j_gene: TRBJ1-6; CDR3nt: TGTGCCAGCAGTCTCCCCCGGAATTCACCCCTCCACTTT; CDR3aa: CASSLPRNSPLHF
d_gene: TRBD2; v_gene: TRBV10-3; abundance: many; j_gene: TRBJ2-3; CDR3nt: TGTGCCATCAGTGAGTCGACTAGCGGGACGTACACAGATACGCAGTATTTT; CDR3aa: CAISESTSGTYTDTQYF
d_gene: NA; v_gene: TRBV2; abundance: NA; j_gene: TRBJ2-3; CDR3nt: TGTGCCAGCACCCATAGGACTGCAGTTAGCTCAGATACGCAGTATTTT; CDR3aa: CASTHRTAVSSDTQYF
d_gene: NA; v_gene: TRBV19; abundance: NA; j_gene: TRBJ1-1; CDR3nt: TGTGCCAGTAGTATTCGGCAGGGAAACACTGAAGCTTTCTTT; CDR3aa: CASSIRQGNTEAFF
d_gene: NA; v_gene: TRBV20-1; abundance: NA; j_gene: TRBJ1-4; CDR3nt: TGCAGTGCTTCCGACAGCCATAATGAAAAACTGTTTTTT; CDR3aa: CSASDSHNEKLFF
d_gene: NA; v_gene: TRBV11-1; abundance: NA; j_gene: TRBJ2-5; CDR3nt: TGTGCCAGCAGTCAAGGTCACGGAGAGACCCAGTACTTC; CDR3aa: CASSQGHGETQYF
d_gene: TRBD1; v_gene: TRBV7-9; abundance: NA; j_gene: TRBJ2-1; CDR3nt: TGTGCCAGCAGCCTCGGGACAGGCGAGCAGTTCTTC; CDR3aa: CASSLGTGEQFF
d_gene: NA; v_gene: TRBV7-7; abundance: few; j_gene: TRBJ2-7; CDR3nt: TGTGCTAGCAACCGGGGCCACGAGCAGTACTTC; CDR3aa: CASNRGHEQYF
d_gene: TRBD2; v_gene: TRBV7-2; abundance: few; j_gene: TRBJ2-7; CDR3nt: TGTGCCAGCAGCGTCGTCCCCACTAGCGGGGGGGCCGACGAGCAGTACTTC; CDR3aa: CASSVVPTSGGADEQYF
d_gene: TRBD1; v_gene: TRBV7-2; abundance: few; j_gene: TRBJ1-3; CDR3nt: TGTGCCAGCAGCTTACGCAGTGGACAGGGGAGAAGAAACACCATATATTTT; CDR3aa: CASSLRSGQGRRNTIYF
d_gene: NA; v_gene: TRBV4-2; abundance: NA; j_gene: TRBJ2-7; CDR3nt: TGTGCCAGCAGCCAGCCCGGCGGTTCGCTTGATTCCTACGAGCAGTACTTC; CDR3aa: CASSQPGGSLDSYEQYF
d_gene: NA; v_gene: TRBV11-2; abundance: NA; j_gene: TRBJ2-1; CDR3nt: TGTGCCAGCAGCTCTACGGGTTTGGGGGGGCGCCGGAATGAGCAGTTCTTC; CDR3aa: CASSSTGLGGRRNEQFF
d_gene: NA; v_gene: TRBV7-8; abundance: few; j_gene: TRBJ2-1; CDR3nt: TGTGCCAGCAGCTTAGTCGCTGGACCCATCTACAATGAGCAGTTCTTC; CDR3aa: CASSLVAGPIYNEQFF
d_gene: NA; v_gene: TRBV27; abundance: many; j_gene: TRBJ2-2; CDR3nt: TGTGCCAGCAGTTTTGTGGAGGGGATGGGGGAGCTGTTTTTT; CDR3aa: CASSFVEGMGELFF
d_gene: TRBD1; v_gene: TRBV18; abundance: few; j_gene: TRBJ1-2; CDR3nt: TGTGCCAGCTCACCGCTCCGGGACAGTTACACTGAGGAGGGCTACACCTTC; CDR3aa: CASSPLRDSYTEEGYTF
d_gene: NA; v_gene: TRBV11-3; abundance: NA; j_gene: TRBJ2-5; CDR3nt: TGTGCCAGCAGCTACCCCCGCGGGGAACCCCAAGAGACCCAGTACTTC; CDR3aa: CASSYPRGEPQETQYF
d_gene: NA; v_gene: TRBV20-1; abundance: NA; j_gene: TRBJ2-5; CDR3nt: TGCAGTGCTAGGGACTACGTCGAAGGGGGGGCCGAGACCCAGTACTTC; CDR3aa: CSARDYVEGGAETQYF
d_gene: NA; v_gene: TRBV12-3/TRBV12-4; abundance: few; j_gene: TRBJ1-2; CDR3nt: TGTGCCAGCACCCGTGGGACAAATTATGGCTACACCTTC; CDR3aa: CASTRGTNYGYTF
d_gene: NA; v_gene: TRBV5-5; abundance: few; j_gene: TRBJ2-7; CDR3nt: TGTGCCAGCAGCTTGGGGCCGGCCTTTTCCTACGAGCAGTACTTC; CDR3aa: CASSLGPAFSYEQYF
d_gene: NA; v_gene: TRBV5-1; abundance: once; j_gene: TRBJ2-3; CDR3nt: TGCGCCAGCAGCTTGTGGGGCAGGGAAGCAGATACGCAGTATTTT; CDR3aa: CASSLWGREADTQYF
d_gene: TRBD2; v_gene: TRBV5-1; abundance: few; j_gene: TRBJ2-7; CDR3nt: TGCGCCAGCAGCTTGGAATTCGCGGGAGGGCCTAACGAGCAGTACTTC; CDR3aa: CASSLEFAGGPNEQYF
d_gene: NA; v_gene: TRBV12-3/TRBV12-4; abundance: few; j_gene: TRBJ1-1; CDR3nt: TGTGCCAGCAGTTCGGGAGCGACGGGAACTGAAGCTTTCTTT; CDR3aa: CASSSGATGTEAFF
d_gene: NA; v_gene: TRBV20-1; abundance: few; j_gene: TRBJ2-7; CDR3nt: TGCAGTGCTAGAACGCTGGACGGAACCTACGAGCAGTACTTC; CDR3aa: CSARTLDGTYEQYF
d_gene: TRBD2; v_gene: TRBV12-3/TRBV12-4; abundance: few; j_gene: TRBJ2-7; CDR3nt: TGTGCCAGCAGTTCGTGGGCGGGAGGGACCTACGAGCAGTACTTC; CDR3aa: CASSSWAGGTYEQYF
d_gene: NA; v_gene: TRBV30; abundance: NA; j_gene: TRBJ1-6; CDR3nt: TGTGCCTGGAGTGTCCGACAGGCTATCGTGTTAACTTCACCCCTCCACTTT; CDR3aa: CAWSVRQAIVLTSPLHF
d_gene: TRBD2; v_gene: TRBV5-1; abundance: NA; j_gene: TRBJ2-7; CDR3nt: TGCGCCAGCAGCTTGGATCGCTTTAGCGGGGGGACCACCTACGAGCAGTACTTC; CDR3aa: CASSLDRFSGGTTYEQYF
d_gene: NA; v_gene: TRBV10-3; abundance: many; j_gene: TRBJ2-7; CDR3nt: TGTGCCATCAGTGAAAGCAGGTTTGTCGACGAGCAGTACTTC; CDR3aa: CAISESRFVDEQYF
d_gene: NA; v_gene: TRBV12-3/TRBV12-4; abundance: few; j_gene: TRBJ2-1; CDR3nt: TGTGCCACCCGGGGGCTCTATGAGCAGTTCTTC; CDR3aa: CATRGLYEQFF
d_gene: NA; v_gene: TRBV6-1; abundance: NA; j_gene: TRBJ1-1; CDR3nt: TGTGCCAGCAAAATTCAGGGAGATAACCCTGAAGCTTTCTTT; CDR3aa: CASKIQGDNPEAFF
d_gene: NA; v_gene: TRBV7-9; abundance: NA; j_gene: TRBJ1-2; CDR3nt: TGTGCCAGCAGCCCAAATGCAGGGGTCTATGGCTACACCTTC; CDR3aa: CASSPNAGVYGYTF
d_gene: NA; v_gene: TRBV5-1; abundance: NA; j_gene: TRBJ2-5; CDR3nt: TGCGCCAGCAGCTTGGGCCGGGCCCGGAACCAAGAGACCCAGTACTTC; CDR3aa: CASSLGRARNQETQYF
d_gene: TRBD1; v_gene: TRBV23-1; abundance: NA; j_gene: TRBJ2-7; CDR3nt: TGCGCCAGCAGTCACATGCGATGCCTTACGAGGGACAGGGACCAAGGCGAGCAGTACTTC; CDR3aa: CASSHMRCLTRDRDQGEQYF
d_gene: NA; v_gene: TRBV20-1; abundance: many; j_gene: TRBJ2-1; CDR3nt: TGCAGTGCTGACTCAGATTACAATGAGCAGTTCTTC; CDR3aa: CSADSDYNEQFF
d_gene: NA; v_gene: TRBV5-1; abundance: few; j_gene: TRBJ1-2; CDR3nt: TGCGCCAGCAGCTCTGACCCAGAAAACTATGGCTACACCTTC; CDR3aa: CASSSDPENYGYTF
d_gene: NA; v_gene: TRBV5-5; abundance: NA; j_gene: TRBJ1-6; CDR3nt: TGTGCCAGCAGAGGTACAGGTGAGAATTCACCCCTCCACTTT; CDR3aa: CASRGTGENSPLHF
d_gene: NA; v_gene: TRBV27; abundance: few; j_gene: TRBJ2-3; CDR3nt: TGTGCCAGCAGTTATGCACTGATCACAGATACGCAGTATTTT; CDR3aa: CASSYALITDTQYF